Ten or more counts support the clone carrying this T cell receptor beta chain. This specimen comes from a study of early T cells in non-severe SARS-CoV-2 infection. TCRdb reanalysed the 5' RACE reads using MiXCR and keeps one entry per CDR3 protein. The data hold over 30,000 distinct CDR3 sequences, with 5% to 7% observed a single time. CDR1 is MNHEY and CDR2 is SMNVEV in the germline V gene (reference sequence). There are 14 residues in the CDR3. V lost 6 bases to trimming and J lost 3 bases, with 14 bases between them. The TCR comes from an adult who was a healthcare worker with PCR-confirmed SARS-CoV-2 infection or an uninfected control (not recorded which). The chain links TRBV27 to TRBJ1-1, with a possible D match to TRBD1 (6 bases). The source material was whole blood. CDR3 protein: CASRYTGRDTEAFF. The CDR3 DNA follows: TGTGCCAGCAGATACACAGGGCGAGACACTGAAGCTTTCTTT.